The 25 T cell receptor beta chains below were found in one sample sequenced in a study of blood T cells in healthy people across ages. PCR was performed a second time for about 6 to 11 cycles using a sample-barcoded 5' primer and a J-beta primer mix. TCRdb called the 5' RACE reads again in MiXCR, with one record for every CDR3 protein. The sample has 710,000 or so distinct CDR3 sequences; 32% are singletons. Sequencing used blood. These receptors originate from a woman aged 80 or over in good health.

This clonotype came up many times. This chain joins TRBV9 and TRBJ2-6, with D possibly called TRBD1 or TRBD2 (5 bases each). CDR1 is SGDLS and CDR2 is YYNGEE in the germline V gene. The CDR3 has 15 amino acids. Deletions cut 0 bases from V and 4 bases from J, with 8 bases between. The CDR3, as DNA: TGTGCCAGCAGCGTAGAAGGGACGGGGGCCAACGTCCTGACTTTC. It codes for CASSVEGTGANVLTF.

The chain uses TRBV20-1 and TRBJ2-1; no firm D call. CDR1 DFQATT and CDR2 SNEGSKA come from the germline V gene (reference sequence). V was cut by 7 bases and J by 2 bases, with 6 bases left in between. The CDR3 consists of 11 residues. The CDR3 is CSVSTYNEQFF. CDR3 DNA: TGCAGTGTCAGCACCTACAATGAGCAGTTCTTC.

V gene TRBV27 combines with J gene TRBJ1-6; D unclear. CDR1 and CDR2 (germline): MNHEY, SMNVEV (reference sequence). The CDR3 spans 14 residues. V was cut by 7 bases and J by 6 bases, with 13 bases left in between. The CDR3 spells CASTLRGGNSPLHF. The CDR3 bases are TGTGCCAGCACCCTCCGGGGTGGTAATTCACCCCTCCACTTT.

This clonotype was seen repeatedly, ten times or more. The chain combines TRBV4-1 with TRBJ2-7, with D unresolved. This CDR3 has 13 residues. Germline assignment: CDR1 MGHRA and CDR2 YSYEKL. With 4 bases removed from V and 2 bases from J, the gap between germline ends came to 9 bases. The CDR3 bases are TGCGCCAGCAGCCCACAGTTGACCTACGAGCAGTACTTC. Its protein product is CASSPQLTYEQYF.

This clonotype was recorded at least ten times. The CDR3 region is CASSSGDRLITDEQYF. In nucleotides, the CDR3 is TGCGCCAGCAGCTCGGGGGACAGGCTGATTACTGACGAGCAGTACTTC. The V and J genes are TRBV5-1 and TRBJ2-5, with 8 bases identical to TRBD1. The J call may be wrong; the DNA end is better matched by TRBJ2-7. CDR1 and CDR2 from the germline V gene are SGHRS and YFSETQ. The CDR3 has 16 residues.

The chain links TRBV6-2 or TRBV6-3 to TRBJ1-2; weak D call: TRBD1 (5 bases). Trimming removed 6 bases at V and 8 bases at J, with 16 bases between. This CDR3 is built from 13 residues. The germline CDR1 and CDR2 sequences are MNHEY and SVGEGT. This chain's CDR3 is CASSRQGVRGYTF. The CDR3 bases are TGTGCCAGCAGCAGACAAGGGGTGCGCGGCTACACCTTC.

There are many counts of this clonotype. The genes are TRBV12-3 or TRBV12-4 and TRBJ1-2; D is unresolved. The CDR3 runs 16 residues. V was clipped by 6 bases and J by 0 bases, with 17 bases between them. CDR3 amino acids: CASSHTGGRTNYGYTF. The CDR3, as DNA: TGTGCCAGCAGCCACACCGGAGGACGGACTAACTATGGCTACACCTTC.

Concerning this clonotype: A read error may produce the germline difference seen at one junction end. The chain combines TRBV15 with TRBJ1-4; no definite D call. The germline gives CDR1 LNHNV, CDR2 YYDKDF (reference sequence). This CDR3 is built from 15 residues. CDR3 region: CATSRDPGFNEKRFF. CDR3 DNA: TGTGCCACCAGCAGGGATCCTGGTTTTAATGAAAAACGGTTTTTT.

In the case of this clonotype: Being one base from a much bigger clone, this may be a read error. The genes are TRBV7-9 and TRBJ1-4; no clear D. This CDR3 contains 15 residues. CDR1 is SEHNR and CDR2 is FQNEAQ in the germline V gene (reference sequence). V gave up 4 bases and J gave up 0 bases, with 9 bases separating them. CDR3: CASSSRDATNEKLFF. The CDR3 DNA reads TGTGCCAGCAGCTCTAGGGATGCAACTAATGAAAAACTGTTTTTT.

This clonotype was seen many times. The V call is TRBV7-6, the J call TRBJ2-1, with 8 bases lining up with TRBD1. With 1 base clipped from V and 2 bases from J, the junction kept 1 base outside the gene matches. The length of the CDR3 is 15 residues. Per germline, CDR1 SGHVS and CDR2 FNYEAQ. This chain's CDR3 is CASSLETGAYNEQFF. Here the CDR3 DNA reads TGTGCCAGCAGCTTAGAGACAGGGGCCTACAATGAGCAGTTCTTC.

This clonotype appeared a few times. A junction boundary mismatches the germline segment, possibly from a read error. The chain combines TRBV3-1 with TRBJ1-6; no definite D call. Per the germline V gene, CDR1 is LGHDT and CDR2 is YNNKEL (reference sequence). This CDR3 is 16 amino acids long. The CDR3 DNA follows: TGTGCCAGCAGCCAAGATCTACGGCCGACGGATTCACCCCCCCACTTT. This encodes CASSQDLRPTDSPPHF.

The genes are TRBV30 and TRBJ1-1; D gene ambiguous. The length of the CDR3 is 12 residues. The germline V and J ends were trimmed by 3 bases and 11 bases, with 16 bases remaining between them. CDR1 GTSNPN and CDR2 SVGIG come from the germline V gene (reference sequence). The CDR3 DNA sequence: TGTGCCTGGAGACCCGCCGGAGGTCGGGCTTTCTTT. Translated: CAWRPAGGRAFF.

This clonotype was found many times. This chain links TRBV29-1 with TRBJ2-1; 8 bases match TRBD2. This CDR3 comprises 15 residues. V was clipped by 7 bases and J by 7 bases; unmatched bases: 15. CDR1 is SQVTM, CDR2 ANQGSEA, per germline. The CDR3 sequence: CSGSHNRGGPNEQFF. In nucleotides, the CDR3 is TGCAGCGGCAGCCATAACCGGGGGGGGCCGAATGAGCAGTTCTTC.

Comment on this clonotype: One end of the junction is discordant with germline, which a read error may explain. J is TRBJ1-4 and V is TRBV20-1, with TRBD1 as a possible D gene (6 bases). Germline lookup yields CDR1 DFQATT and CDR2 SNEGSKA (reference sequence). The CDR3 length is 15 residues. The CDR3 bases are TGCAGTGCTAGAGACTTCCAGGACAGTAATGAAAAACGGTTTTTT. Its protein product is CSARDFQDSNEKRFF.

V and J are TRBV20-1 and TRBJ2-1; TRBD1 agrees at 7 bases. CDR1 and CDR2 (germline): DFQATT, SNEGSKA (reference sequence). V dropped 2 bases and J dropped 4; count of bases not matched to a gene: 2. CDR3 length: 13 amino acids. The CDR3 region is CSARLDRYNEQFF. DNA for the CDR3: TGCAGTGCTAGATTGGACAGGTACAATGAGCAGTTCTTC.

The chain joins TRBV2 to TRBJ2-1; D call uncertain. CDR3 size: 13 residues. The ends were cut back, 3 bases at V and 8 bases at J, with 11 bases in the middle. CDR1 is SNHLY and CDR2 is FYNNEI in the germline V gene. The CDR3 here is CASSDRWVHEQFF. In nucleotides, the CDR3 is TGTGCCAGCAGTGATCGGTGGGTTCATGAGCAGTTCTTC.

The sample holds many counts of this clonotype. This sequence joins TRBV6-2 or TRBV6-3 and TRBJ1-2, with D uncertain. The CDR3 has 12 amino acids. V shed 3 bases and J shed 7 bases, with 9 bases lying between them. Per germline, CDR1 MNHEY and CDR2 SVGEGT. The CDR3 spells CASSYSSTGYTF. CDR3 DNA sequence: TGTGCCAGCAGTTATTCCAGTACTGGCTACACCTTC.

Comment on this clonotype: A much larger clone sits a single nucleotide away, making a read error possible. This chain links TRBV20-1 with TRBJ2-3; weak D call: TRBD2 (5 bases). V lost 7 bases and J 6 bases, leaving 20 bases between the germline ends. The CDR3 totals 14 residues. Per germline, CDR1 DFQATT and CDR2 SNEGSKA (reference sequence). The CDR3, as DNA: TGCAGTGTCGGGCTGAGTTCACGGAGGGATACGCAGTATTTT. The encoded protein is CSVGLSSRRDTQYF.

About this clonotype: A much larger clone lies a single base off, so this may be a read error. CDR3 sequence reads: CAGSLSQGGQPQHF. CDR3 DNA: TGTGCCGGCAGTTTGTCTCAGGGCGGGCAGCCCCAGCATTTT. The chain has TRBV12-3 or TRBV12-4 and TRBJ1-5; D is possibly TRBD1 (5 bases). This CDR3 comprises 14 residues.

This clonotype has ten or more counts. The V and J genes are TRBV7-2 and TRBJ2-3; D gene uncertain. V gave up 1 base and J gave up 2 bases, with 10 bases separating them. The length of the CDR3 is 15 residues. CDR1 SGHTA and CDR2 FQGNSA come from the germline V gene. In DNA form, the CDR3 reads TGTGCCAGCAGCTTAGAAGCGACCTACACAGATACGCAGTATTTT. The encoded protein is CASSLEATYTDTQYF.

Ten or more counts support this clonotype. The J gene is TRBJ2-7, the V gene TRBV3-1; weak D call: TRBD1 (6 bases). Germline lookup yields CDR1 LGHDT and CDR2 YNNKEL (reference sequence). This CDR3 has 17 amino acids. The V end was cut by 1 base, the J end by 6 bases, with 22 bases between. This CDR3 reads CASSQVWDKLTQGEQYF. The CDR3 DNA follows: TGTGCCAGCAGCCAAGTGTGGGACAAACTTACGCAGGGCGAGCAGTACTTC.

The table lists this clonotype with many counts. V and J are TRBV6-5 and TRBJ1-2; 7 bases align to TRBD1. Per germline, CDR1 MNHEY and CDR2 SVGAGI. The CDR3 is 15 residues long. V shed 4 bases, J shed 4 bases, and the junction held 9 bases outside the gene matches. CDR3 sequence reads: CASSSQGKGFYGYTF. In DNA, the CDR3 is TGTGCCAGCAGTTCACAGGGGAAGGGCTTCTATGGCTACACCTTC.

This clonotype came up many times. The chain is built from TRBV20-1 and TRBJ2-1; 8 nucleotides agree with TRBD2. CDR3 length equals 16 residues. CDR1 and CDR2 from the germline V gene are DFQATT and SNEGSKA (reference sequence). Trimming cost V 6 bases and J 6 bases; bases outside gene matches: 16. CDR3: CSAGGGMRGAPNEQFF. In DNA form, the CDR3 reads TGCAGTGCCGGGGGGGGGATGCGGGGGGCCCCCAATGAGCAGTTCTTC.

At least ten counts were recorded for this clonotype. The rearrangement joins TRBV6-2 or TRBV6-3 to TRBJ1-5; D unresolved. The ends were cut back, 6 bases at V and 0 bases at J, with 6 bases in the middle. Looked up from germline, CDR1 is MNHEY and CDR2 is SVGEGT. This CDR3 spans 13 amino acids. CDR3 amino acids: CASSANSNQPQHF. The DNA of the CDR3 is TGTGCCAGCAGCGCCAATAGCAATCAGCCCCAGCATTTT.

This clonotype has a count of ten or more. The V call is TRBV7-3, the J call TRBJ2-3, with D perhaps TRBD1 or TRBD2 (6 bases each). V was clipped by 5 bases and J by 4 bases, with 22 bases between them. There are 17 residues in the CDR3. Germline V lookup: CDR1 SGHTA, CDR2 FQGTGA. CDR3 sequence (DNA): TGTGCCAGCAGCCCCTTGGGGGGACAAATTTTGGCAGATACGCAGTATTTT. Translation gives CASSPLGGQILADTQYF.